This TCR beta chain appears in the sequencing data of a study of T cell responses to AZD1222 COVID-19 vaccine. As for the study in general: Second doses that came at about 4 or about 12 weeks were put together. Study-level results: Donors skewed white British and female; clonal diversity was possibly underestimated. The study identified only a handful of AZD1222 recipients as seropositive at baseline. Spike was spanned by vaccine-associated CD4 TCRs, which were dominant at 160-218 and 743-854.

With regard to this clone: Its specificity is unknown.

Assay: immunoSEQ multiplex PCR; the TCRdb copy retains only in-frame clones and omits some. The repertoire holds roughly 36,000 clones, with 70% to 90% as singletons. The CDR3 has 15 amino acids. The V and J ends lost 7 bases and 0 bases respectively, with 13 bases between them. The germline CDR1 and CDR2 sequences are MNHEY and SVGAGI. J is TRBJ1-5 and V is TRBV6-5; D possibly corresponds to TRBD1 (6 bases). This sequence was found in an adult in good health. Sequences were derived from peripheral blood, sampled on day 0 of AZD1222 vaccination. CDR3 coding DNA: TGTGCCAGCAACTCGCAGGGGCATAGCAATCAGCCCCAGCATTTT. Translation: CASNSQGHSNQPQHF.